Below, 28 T cell receptor beta chains from the same sample are listed, as sequenced in a study of shared clonotypes between healthy human individuals. Produced via immunoSEQ multiplex PCR; TCRdb's table is partial and in-frame only. This sample has approximately 1,000,000 clones; approximately 80% occur once, and the top ten carry 0.5% to 0.6%. The sequencing input was memory CD4+ T cells from PBMCs. The sample's subset: CD45RA-negative fraction. The receptor set was obtained from a man between 18 and 29 years old in good health. Some clones in this sample may be carry-over from other donors' samples.

The rearrangement uses TRBV4-1 and TRBJ2-5; D unclear. Germline-derived CDR1 and CDR2 are MGHRA and YSYEKL. The V end was cut by 4 bases, the J end by 5 bases, with 17 bases between. The CDR3 totals 15 residues. The CDR3 DNA reads as TGCGCCAGCAGCCTCCAAGAGGCCCAATGGGAGACCCAGTACTTC. Residues: CASSLQEAQWETQYF.

The chain employs TRBV6-1 and TRBJ2-7, with D possibly matching TRBD1 (6 bases). With 7 bases removed from V and 5 bases from J, the gap between germline ends came to 12 bases. The CDR3 consists of 12 residues. Germline loops: CDR1 MNHNS, CDR2 SASEGT. Here the CDR3 DNA reads TGTGCCAGCATCGGCAGGGGCCACGAGCAGTACTTC. Translated, it gives CASIGRGHEQYF.

The chain carries TRBV5-4 and TRBJ1-4, with a possible D match to TRBD1 (6 bases). V dropped 4 bases and J dropped 2 bases, with 12 bases sitting between them. Germline CDR1 is SGHNT and CDR2 is YYREEE (reference sequence). This CDR3 has 15 amino acids. CDR3 region: CASSVRQDTNEKLFF. The DNA of the CDR3 is TGTGCCAGCAGCGTTAGACAGGACACTAATGAAAAACTGTTTTTT.

V is TRBV4-2 and J is TRBJ2-1, with TRBD1 as a possible D gene (6 bases). V lost 4 bases to trimming and J lost 4 bases, with 29 bases between them. CDR3 length: 20 amino acids. Germline V gives CDR1 LGHNA, CDR2 YNFKEQ. In DNA, the CDR3 is TGTGCCAGCAGCCTAGAGAGGAGAGGGGGTCGGGAACCGAGGTACAATGAGCAGTTCTTC. It is translated as CASSLERRGGREPRYNEQFF.

J is TRBJ1-1 and V is TRBV7-2; D is possibly TRBD1 (6 bases). The CDR3 runs to 15 residues. CDR1 is SGHTA and CDR2 is FQGNSA in the germline V gene. Trimming pared 2 bases from V and 7 bases from J, leaving 17 bases between. CDR3 in amino acids: CASSLTAGEGGEAFF. Written as DNA, the CDR3 is TGTGCCAGCAGCTTAACCGCCGGAGAAGGGGGTGAAGCTTTCTTT.

The rearrangement links TRBV7-3 to TRBJ2-3; 7 positions match TRBD2. This CDR3 spans 15 amino acids. Germline assignment: CDR1 SGHTA and CDR2 FQGTGA. V lost 3 bases to trimming and J lost 3 bases; unmatched junction nucleotides: 6. For the CDR3, the DNA is TGTGCCAGCAGCTTGGCTACCGGGGGGACAGATACGCAGTATTTT. Its translation is CASSLATGGTDTQYF. The full variable domain, completed using reference TRBV7-3 and TRBJ2-3, is GAGVSQTPSNKVTEKGKYVELRCDPISGHTALYWYRQSLGQGPEFLIYFQGTGAADDSGLPNDRFFAVRPEGSVSTLKIQRTERGDSAVYLCASSLATGGTDTQYFGPGTRLTVL.

This clone was counted at least ten times. This sequence joins TRBV7-8 and TRBJ1-2; tentatively, D is TRBD1 (5 bases). V was trimmed by 5 bases and J by 3 bases, leaving 13 bases between them. Germline-derived CDR1 and CDR2 are SGHVS and FQNEAQ. The CDR3 runs 14 residues. DNA of the CDR3: TGTGCCAGCAGCCCTGCCAGGGCCTACTATGGCTACACCTTC. This codes for CASSPARAYYGYTF.

The V and J genes are TRBV27 and TRBJ2-7; 8 bases agree with TRBD1. CDR3 length: 15 residues. V was pared by 3 bases and J by 0 bases, with 4 bases of the junction left unmatched. The germline V gene encodes CDR1 MNHEY and CDR2 SMNVEV (reference sequence). CDR3 nucleotides: TGTGCCAGCAGTTTCGGGGGACAGGCCTCCTACGAGCAGTACTTC. Protein product: CASSFGGQASYEQYF.

This clone came up a few times. The rearrangement links TRBV10-3 to TRBJ2-3, with D possibly being TRBD1 (6 bases). The CDR3 sequence is 14 residues long. Trimming left V 4 bases short and J 0 bases short, with 8 bases between. Germline CDR1 is ENHRY and CDR2 is SYGVKD. CDR3 in DNA: TGTGCCATCAGTGGACAGGACAGCACAGATACGCAGTATTTT. Protein sequence: CAISGQDSTDTQYF.

The chain recombines TRBV2 with TRBJ1-5; tentative D call: TRBD1 (6 bases). The germline V gene has CDR1 SNHLY and CDR2 FYNNEI. The V and J ends lost 6 bases and 8 bases respectively, with 17 bases between them. This CDR3 contains 14 residues. CDR3 residues: CASRATGIDEPQHF. The DNA for the CDR3 is TGTGCCAGCAGAGCCACAGGGATAGATGAGCCCCAGCATTTT.

The CDR3 loop reads CSVGHWSEQYF. The DNA of the CDR3 is TGCAGCGTTGGTCACTGGTCGGAGCAGTACTTC. This chain uses TRBV29-1 with TRBJ2-7, with D hard to call. The V gene's germline CDR1 is SQVTM and CDR2 ANQGSEA. V dropped 4 bases and J dropped 7 bases, with 11 bases sitting between them. The CDR3 extends over 11 amino acids.

The V and J genes are TRBV11-1 and TRBJ2-7; 10 nucleotides agree with TRBD2. Germline V gene data show CDR1 as SGHAT and CDR2 as FQDESV (reference sequence). V was pared by 4 bases and J by 0 bases, with 3 bases of the junction left unmatched. CDR3 size: 15 residues. This chain's CDR3 is CASSYTSGISYEQYF. For the CDR3, the DNA is TGTGCCAGCAGCTATACTAGCGGGATCTCCTACGAGCAGTACTTC.

The chain links TRBV9 to TRBJ2-2, with 7 bases identical to TRBD1. The length of the CDR3 is 16 residues. The germline V gene has CDR1 SGDLS and CDR2 YYNGEE. J lost 5 bases, V lost 4 bases, and 11 bases had no gene match. CDR3 DNA: TGTGCCAGCAGCTACCAGGGGGTCTTATTAACCGGGGAGCTGTTTTTT. Translated, it gives CASSYQGVLLTGELFF. The whole variable domain, remainder taken from reference TRBV9 and TRBJ2-2, is DSGVTQTPKHLITATGQRVTLRCSPRSGDLSVYWYQQSLDQGLQFLIQYYNGEERAKGNILERFSAQQFPDLHSELNLSSLELGDSALYFCASSYQGVLLTGELFFGEGSRLTVL.

This clone was counted a few times. The rearrangement joins TRBV6-1 to TRBJ2-5; 8 bases map to TRBD2. The CDR3 runs 15 residues. Germline V CDR1 and CDR2: MNHNS, SASEGT. Losses at the gene ends were 7 bases for V and 5 bases for J; bases not matched to a gene: 12. As DNA, the CDR3 is TGTGCCAGCACAAAAGGGACTAGGGCAGTGGAGACCCAGTACTTC. Protein product: CASTKGTRAVETQYF.

This clone was detected only a few times. This chain links TRBV4-1 with TRBJ2-5, with 13 bases matching TRBD2. Looked up from germline, CDR1 is MGHRA and CDR2 is YSYEKL. Trimming cost V 4 bases and J 3 bases; bases outside gene matches: 2. The CDR3 has 15 amino acids. CDR3 coding DNA: TGCGCCAGCAGCCCGGGGACTAGCGGGGAAGAGACCCAGTACTTC. Residues: CASSPGTSGEETQYF.

CDR3 residues: CASRARDRLSDTQYF. The CDR3 nucleotides read TGTGCCAGCAGGGCCCGGGACAGACTATCGGATACGCAGTATTTT. The chain employs TRBV28 and TRBJ2-3, with TRBD1 matching 7 bases. With V trimmed by 6 bases and J by 6 bases, 12 bases remained unmatched. Germline loops: CDR1 MDHEN, CDR2 SYDVKM. CDR3 length equals 15 residues. Looking up the rest from reference TRBV28 and TRBJ2-3 gives the full variable domain: DVKVTQSSRYLVKRTGEKVFLECVQDMDHENMFWYRQDPGLGLRLIYFSYDVKMKEKGDIPEGYSVSREKKERFSLILESASTNQTSMYLCASRARDRLSDTQYFGPGTRLTVL.

This clone was detected only a few times. The chain has TRBV7-3 and TRBJ2-3; TRBD1 is a possible D gene (5 bases). CDR1 and CDR2 (germline): SGHTA, FQGTGA. This CDR3 spans 14 amino acids. V lost 4 bases and J 0 bases, leaving 8 bases between the germline ends. The CDR3 DNA sequence: TGTGCCAGCAGCTCGAGACAGAGCACAGATACGCAGTATTTT. It codes for CASSSRQSTDTQYF.

The chain is built from TRBV18 and TRBJ1-1; possible D gene TRBD1, 6 bases. Germline CDR1 and CDR2: KGHSH and LQKENI. V lost 4 bases, J lost 3 bases, and 18 bases lay in between. CDR3 length: 16 residues. The CDR3 reads CASSLLDSRRDTEAFF. The CDR3 DNA reads as TGTGCCAGCTCACTCTTGGACAGCCGAAGGGACACTGAAGCTTTCTTT.

The chain links TRBV2 to TRBJ1-1; a possible D gene is TRBD1 (6 bases). Trimming stripped 8 bases from V and 4 bases from J, with 14 bases between. This CDR3 has 13 amino acids. CDR1 is SNHLY and CDR2 is FYNNEI in the germline V gene. In DNA form, the CDR3 reads TGTGCCAGCGCTGCAGGGGTGGTCACTGAAGCTTTCTTT. Amino acid sequence: CASAAGVVTEAFF.

This rearrangement joins TRBV28 to TRBJ2-1; a possible D gene is TRBD2 (9 bases). CDR1 and CDR2 from the germline V gene are MDHEN and SYDVKM. The CDR3 contains 15 residues. V shed 6 bases and J shed 7 bases, with 19 bases lying between them. The CDR3 loop reads CASSQGAGGRNEQFF. The CDR3 region has the DNA TGTGCCAGCAGCCAGGGGGCGGGAGGGAGAAATGAGCAGTTCTTC.

The chain uses TRBV4-3 and TRBJ1-3, with D tentatively TRBD1 (6 bases). Trimming pared 8 bases from V and 2 bases from J, leaving 19 bases between. The germline V gene has CDR1 LGHNA and CDR2 YSLEER. The CDR3 is made up of 16 amino acids. CDR3 sequence reads: CASSLGGRLAGNTIYF. CDR3 DNA: TGCGCCAGCTCTTTGGGGGGGCGATTGGCTGGAAACACCATATATTTT.

The chain employs TRBV12-2 and TRBJ2-7; the table's D call TRBD2 went unverified against the DNA. TRBV12-2 is reported as a pseudogene. CDR3 length: 21 amino acids. CDR3 sequence: CASRLINGWTSGGTVLYEQYF. The CDR3 DNA reads TGTGCAAGTCGCTTAATAAACGGGTGGACTAGCGGAGGGACGGTCCTATACGAGCAGTACTTC.

The chain has TRBV14 and TRBJ1-3; D remains unclear. The CDR3 extends over 15 amino acids. Germline V gene data show CDR1 as SGHDN and CDR2 as FVKESK. V was cut by 4 bases and J by 0 bases, with 10 bases left in between. CDR3 residues: CASSPRVDSGNTIYF. CDR3 nucleotide sequence: TGTGCCAGCAGCCCCAGAGTTGACTCTGGAAACACCATATATTTT.

This chain links TRBV4-2 with TRBJ1-3, with 7 bases fitting TRBD1. CDR1 and CDR2 (germline): LGHNA, YNFKEQ. The V and J ends lost 1 base and 8 bases, in that order; junction bases with no gene match: 14. The CDR3 is 17 amino acids. The CDR3 sequence is CASSQGGQTGGGYTIYF. CDR3 sequence (DNA): TGTGCCAGCAGCCAAGGGGGACAGACCGGCGGTGGGTACACCATATATTTT.

A single count supports this clone. This chain joins TRBV5-1 and TRBJ1-2; D is uncertain. The ends were cut back, 0 bases at V and 4 bases at J, with 10 bases in the middle. In germline, CDR1 is SGHRS, CDR2 YFSETQ. The CDR3 contains 14 residues. Written as DNA, the CDR3 is TGCGCCAGCAGCTTGGGGGCACCCTCCTATGGCTACACCTTC. This gives the protein CASSLGAPSYGYTF.

The CDR3 protein is CASSRAGLGKDQPQHF. The CDR3, as DNA: TGTGCCAGTAGTAGGGCCGGATTGGGGAAAGATCAGCCCCAGCATTTT. This sequence joins TRBV19 and TRBJ1-5; D gene uncertain. Trimming took 4 bases from V and 5 from J, leaving 18 bases between them. The CDR3 covers 16 residues. Germline values: CDR1 LNHDA, CDR2 SQIVND (reference sequence).

The CDR3 DNA follows: TGCGCCAGCAGCCGAGCTAGCGCCGGGGAGCTGTTTTTT. It is translated as CASSRASAGELFF. The rearrangement links TRBV4-3 to TRBJ2-2, with D possibly being TRBD2 (6 bases). Trimming removed 4 bases from V and 6 bases from J, with 9 bases in between. Germline V gene data show CDR1 as LGHNA and CDR2 as YSLEER. CDR3 length equals 13 residues.

The rearrangement uses TRBV27 and TRBJ2-5; no clear D gene. The germline V gene has CDR1 MNHEY and CDR2 SMNVEV (reference sequence). The CDR3 is 13 amino acids. Trimming cost V 5 bases and J 1 base, with 8 bases left between them. The CDR3 loop reads CASSGWGQETQYF. Here the CDR3 DNA reads TGTGCCAGCAGTGGCTGGGGCCAAGAGACCCAGTACTTC.